The 22 T cell receptor beta chains listed next were all sequenced from one sample in a study of T cell repertoires in cytomegalovirus infection. TCRdb reanalysed the reads using MiXCR and keeps one entry per CDR3 protein. Of 200,000 to 250,000 distinct CDR3 sequences in the sample, 35% to 40% were seen once. These receptors' antigens are unknown. Specimen: CD8+ T cells from cultured PBMCs, collected from culture after CMV antigen stimulation. Receptors originate from a human donor in good health (CMV status not recorded). Some clones in this sample may be carry-over from other donors' samples.

The rearrangement joins TRBV12-3 or TRBV12-4 to TRBJ1-5; no definite D call. The CDR3 runs 15 residues. V lost 2 bases, J lost 1 base, and 9 bases lay in between. CDR3 nucleotide sequence: TGTGCCAGCAGTTTAAATGGGGTAAGCAATCAGCCCCAGCATTTT. Translated, it gives CASSLNGVSNQPQHF.

V is TRBV11-2 and J is TRBJ2-7; TRBD2 aligns across 7 bases. From germline, CDR1 is SGHAT and CDR2 FQNNGV. The CDR3 sequence is 16 residues long. With V trimmed by 0 bases and J by 1 base, 6 bases remained unmatched. CDR3: CASSLDLGSGSYEQYF. In DNA form, the CDR3 reads TGTGCCAGCAGCTTAGATCTCGGTAGCGGGTCCTACGAGCAGTACTTC.

This clonotype was counted a few times. This rearrangement joins TRBV9 to TRBJ2-2, with 10 bases fitting TRBD1. V lost 4 bases to trimming and J lost 7 bases; unmatched junction nucleotides: 4. Germline V CDR1 and CDR2: SGDLS, YYNGEE. This CDR3 has 14 residues. CDR3 loop: CASSLGQGDGELFF. Here the CDR3 DNA reads TGTGCCAGCAGCCTTGGACAGGGGGACGGGGAGCTGTTTTTT.

The V call is TRBV5-1, the J call TRBJ1-3; TRBD1 matches at 7 bases. The CDR3 length is 19 residues. Germline V gene sequence: CDR1 SGHRS, CDR2 YFSETQ. The V gene end was trimmed by 1 base and the J gene end by 0 bases; junction bases not matched to a gene: 13. This CDR3 reads CASSLTPGQLPISGNTIYF. The CDR3 nucleotides read TGCGCCAGCAGCTTGACACCGGGACAGCTACCGATCTCTGGAAACACCATATATTTT.

This clonotype was picked up a small number of times. The chain joins TRBV27 to TRBJ2-3; 8 positions match TRBD2. Germline trimming cut 2 bases from V and 0 bases from J; bases unmatched to any gene: 10. The length of the CDR3 is 18 residues. From germline, CDR1 is MNHEY and CDR2 SMNVEV (reference sequence). Here the CDR3 DNA reads TGTGCCAGCAGTTTAGCCCCACTAGCGGAAACTAGCACAGATACGCAGTATTTT. Amino acids: CASSLAPLAETSTDTQYF.

The rearrangement links TRBV7-8 to TRBJ1-3; 8 bases are shared with TRBD1. Trimming cost V 7 bases and J 5 bases; bases outside gene matches: 10. From germline, CDR1 is SGHVS and CDR2 FQNEAQ. The CDR3 has 15 residues. CDR3 sequence (DNA): TGTGCCAGCAAGCCAATGGGACAGGCACGAAACACCATATATTTT. It specifies CASKPMGQARNTIYF.

This clonotype has ten or more counts. The V and J genes are TRBV7-2 and TRBJ1-2; 7 nucleotides match TRBD1. Germline V CDR1 and CDR2: SGHTA, FQGNSA. Trimming at V came to 3 bases and at J to 8 bases, leaving 15 bases not matched to a gene. The CDR3 runs 16 residues. CDR3 DNA: TGTGCCAGCAGCTTCCCGGGGACAGTACTCCTATACGGCTACACCTTC. This translates into CASSFPGTVLLYGYTF. The full variable domain, completed using reference TRBV7-2 and TRBJ1-2, is GAGVSQSPSNKVTEKGKDVELRCDPISGHTALYWYRQSLGQGLEFLIYFQGNSAPDKSGLPSDRFSAERTGGSVSTLTIQRTQQEDSAVYLCASSFPGTVLLYGYTFGSGTRLTVV.

This clonotype was recorded once. V and J are TRBV7-2 and TRBJ2-7; the D gene is possibly TRBD1 (7 bases). Per the germline V gene, CDR1 is SGHTA and CDR2 is FQGNSA. The CDR3 has 11 residues. The V end lost 8 bases, the J end lost 12 bases, and 17 bases lay between the germline ends. CDR3 in amino acids: CASQGGAETYF. In DNA form, the CDR3 reads TGTGCCAGCCAGGGGGGCGCCGAGACGTACTTC.

The chain joins TRBV11-2 to TRBJ1-6; TRBD1 might be the D (5 bases). V lost 6 bases, J lost 6 bases, and 12 bases lay in between. This CDR3 has 14 residues. Germline V gene sequence: CDR1 SGHAT, CDR2 FQNNGV. The CDR3 region has the DNA TGTGCCAGCAGGAGCCGGGGCCTTAATTCACCCCTCCACTTT. Encoded protein: CASRSRGLNSPLHF.

The chain is built from TRBV7-8 and TRBJ2-1, with 7 bases that match TRBD2. CDR3 size: 19 residues. Unmatched junction bases numbered 21, after V lost 5 bases and J lost 5 bases. The germline CDR1 and CDR2 sequences are SGHVS and FQNEAQ. The CDR3 here is CASSLDLERDYSTDNEQFF. The CDR3 DNA reads TGTGCCAGCAGCCTAGACTTGGAGCGGGACTATTCAACCGACAATGAGCAGTTCTTC. The whole variable domain, remainder taken from reference TRBV7-8 and TRBJ2-1, is GAGVSQSPRYKVAKRGQDVALRCDPISGHVSLFWYQQALGQGPEFLTYFQNEAQLDKSGLPSDRFFAERPEGSVSTLKIQRTQQEDSAVYLCASSLDLERDYSTDNEQFFGPGTRLTVL.

This clonotype turned up a few times. V and J are TRBV7-9 and TRBJ2-7, with D unclear. The CDR3 loop spans 14 amino acids. Germline V lookup: CDR1 SEHNR, CDR2 FQNEAQ (reference sequence). V lost 0 bases, J lost 3 bases, and 9 bases lay in between. CDR3 sequence: CASSLAGRLYEQYF. The CDR3 DNA is TGTGCCAGCAGCTTAGCTGGTCGACTCTACGAGCAGTACTTC.

J is TRBJ2-1 and V is TRBV19, with a tentative D call TRBD1 (7 bases). V lost 5 bases to trimming and J lost 4 bases, with 21 bases between them. Germline-derived CDR1 and CDR2 are LNHDA and SQIVND (reference sequence). CDR3 length: 17 residues. The CDR3 DNA follows: TGTGCCAGTAGTCCTTGGTCAGGGGGGAGCCCTTACAATGAGCAGTTCTTC. Residues: CASSPWSGGSPYNEQFF.

The J gene is TRBJ2-7, the V gene TRBV2; 7 bases match TRBD1. Germline V CDR1 and CDR2: SNHLY, FYNNEI. The trim removed 8 bases at V and 6 bases at J, leaving 7 bases unmatched. CDR3 length: 12 residues. The CDR3 sequence is CASGKTGREQYF. DNA for the CDR3: TGTGCCAGCGGGAAGACAGGGCGCGAGCAGTACTTC.

For this clonotype: Sequence at one end of the junction differs from germline and may be a read error. The chain carries TRBV7-3 and TRBJ2-1, with D perhaps TRBD1 or TRBD2 (7 bases each). This CDR3 is built from 15 residues. The germline CDR1 and CDR2 sequences are SGHTA and FQGTGA. For the CDR3, the DNA is TGTGCCAGAAGCTCACCTAGCGCAGGGGGGGATGAGCAGTTCTTC. Amino acid sequence: CARSSPSAGGDEQFF.

The chain uses TRBV5-4 and TRBJ2-1; no clear D gene. Germline V gene data show CDR1 as SGHNT and CDR2 as YYREEE (reference sequence). CDR3 length: 12 residues. Trimming shortened V by 1 base and J by 9 bases, and 8 bases separated the two germline ends. The CDR3 nucleotides are TGTGCCAGCAGCTTGATGGAGCGTGAGCAGTTCTTC. Its protein product is CASSLMEREQFF. The full variable domain, its missing parts supplied by reference TRBV5-4 and TRBJ2-1, is ETGVTQSPTHLIKTRGQQVTLRCSSQSGHNTVSWYQQALGQGPQFIFQYYREEENGRGNFPPRFSGLQFPNYSSELNVNALELDDSALYLCASSLMEREQFFGPGTRLTVL.

This chain joins TRBV7-8 and TRBJ1-3; D not resolved. The CDR3 runs 15 residues. V was trimmed by 4 bases and J by 0 bases, leaving 10 bases between them. CDR1 and CDR2 (germline): SGHVS, FQNEAQ. The CDR3 region is CASSSRPLSGNTIYF. CDR3 sequence (DNA): TGTGCCAGCAGCTCAAGACCGCTCTCTGGAAACACCATATATTTT.

This clonotype was seen a few times. The chain has TRBV7-8 and TRBJ1-3; 9 nucleotides match TRBD1. V lost 5 bases to trimming and J lost 4 bases; unmatched junction nucleotides: 9. This CDR3 is built from 16 residues. The germline V gene encodes CDR1 SGHVS and CDR2 FQNEAQ. In DNA form, the CDR3 reads TGTGCCAGCAGCCCACTGGACAGGGGAGGCGGAAACACCATATATTTT. Translation: CASSPLDRGGGNTIYF. Full variable domain (rest looked up from reference TRBV7-8 and TRBJ1-3): GAGVSQSPRYKVAKRGQDVALRCDPISGHVSLFWYQQALGQGPEFLTYFQNEAQLDKSGLPSDRFFAERPEGSVSTLKIQRTQQEDSAVYLCASSPLDRGGGNTIYFGEGSWLTVV.

The chain joins TRBV6-1 to TRBJ1-5; D not resolved. V was clipped by 10 bases and J by 0 bases, with 10 bases between them. Per the germline V gene, CDR1 is MNHNS and CDR2 is SASEGT. CDR3 size: 13 residues. The CDR3 sequence is CATLRNSNQPQHF. As DNA, the CDR3 is TGTGCCACCTTGAGAAATAGCAATCAGCCCCAGCATTTT.

At least ten counts were recorded for this clonotype. The chain has TRBV7-2 and TRBJ1-2, with D perhaps matching TRBD1 (5 bases). Trimming stripped 1 base from V and 7 bases from J, with 7 bases between. Germline loops: CDR1 SGHTA, CDR2 FQGNSA. The CDR3 extends over 12 amino acids. CDR3 sequence reads: CASSLGGGGYTF. As DNA, the CDR3 is TGTGCCAGCAGCTTAGGGGGGGGTGGCTACACCTTC.

The J gene is TRBJ2-1, the V gene TRBV15; 11 bases match TRBD2. This CDR3 contains 15 residues. Germline V CDR1 and CDR2: LNHNV, YYDKDF (reference sequence). V dropped 0 bases and J dropped 10; count of bases not matched to a gene: 5. The CDR3 sequence: CATSRETSGSVEQFF. In DNA, the CDR3 is TGTGCCACCAGCAGAGAAACTAGCGGGAGTGTCGAGCAGTTCTTC.

This clonotype was picked up a small number of times. DNA of the CDR3: TGTGCCAGCAGCTTATATTCAGGATCCTACAATGAGCAGTTCTTC. Translation gives CASSLYSGSYNEQFF. This chain joins TRBV7-2 and TRBJ2-1; D unclear. This CDR3 is built from 15 residues. V lost 2 bases and J 1 base, leaving 9 bases between the germline ends. Germline V gene sequence: CDR1 SGHTA, CDR2 FQGNSA.

The chain joins TRBV15 to TRBJ1-2; D might be TRBD1 (5 bases). The V gene's germline CDR1 is LNHNV and CDR2 YYDKDF (reference sequence). The CDR3 consists of 13 residues. Trimming pared 6 bases from V and 7 bases from J, leaving 15 bases between. DNA for the CDR3: TGTGCCACCAGGGCGGTTACAGGTCCTGGCTACACCTTC. Its translation: CATRAVTGPGYTF.